The clone carrying this TCR beta chain was counted ten times or more. TCRdb ran MiXCR on the PCR reads and lists one entry per CDR3 protein. This table holds over 20,000 distinct CDR3 sequences, less than 45% found once. This sample was taken from a study of tumor-infiltrating lymphocytes in oesophageal squamous cell carcinoma. The receptor was derived from a male donor with esophageal squamous cell carcinoma. The sample consisted of esophageal tumor tissue.

CDR3 sequence reads: CASISTLTSTDTQYF. Here the CDR3 DNA reads TGTGCCAGCATCAGTACCCTCACTAGCACAGATACGCAGTATTTT. This chain links TRBV6-1 with TRBJ2-3; no firm D call. The CDR3 has 15 amino acids. Deletions cut 7 bases from V and 0 bases from J, with 14 bases between. CDR1 is MNHNS and CDR2 is SASEGT in the germline V gene.